This T cell receptor beta chain was retrieved from a study of blood T cell repertoires in COVID-19. The germline CDR1 and CDR2 sequences are SGHRS and YFSETQ. There are 16 residues in the CDR3. The V end lost 0 bases, the J end lost 6 bases, and 16 bases lay between the germline ends. Sequencing used immunoSEQ multiplex PCR; TCRdb keeps in-frame clones, though not all of them. This sample has around 250,000 clones, with 70% to 85% found just once. Researchers sorted participants into cohorts using their self-reported clinical history. The sequencing input was PBMCs or T cells enriched from blood (not recorded which). The clonotype comes from a man aged 35 to 55 who had recovered from COVID-19. The chain couples TRBV5-1 to TRBJ2-1, with a possible D match to TRBD2 (5 bases). This chain's CDR3 is CASSLGSLAGVNEQFF. In DNA, the CDR3 is TGCGCCAGCAGCTTGGGTTCTCTAGCCGGCGTCAATGAGCAGTTCTTC.